This TCR beta chain derives from a study of graft-versus-host responses after intestinal transplantation. Across the whole study: All recipients were transplanted with multivisceral, liver-intestinal, or isolated intestinal grafts. Among the recipients, all got anti-thymocyte globulin induction and then tacrolimus and steroids for approximately 3 years.

This clone appeared a single time. Its cognate antigen is unknown. Findings and limits, study-wide: Some GvH clones appeared in ileal mucosa or blood before recipient bone marrow.

Generated by immunoSEQ multiplex PCR, the TCRdb table keeps only in-frame clones and is missing some. The table records about 90,000 clones, roughly four fifths of them present only once. This sequence was found in a human donor who received an intestinal transplant. The sequenced sample was unstimulated CD8+ T cells sorted from spleen or lymph node cells, obtained before intestinal transplant.

In nucleotides, the CDR3 is TGTGCCTGGACCCGACTAGCAAACTACGAGCAGTACTTC. Its translation is CAWTRLANYEQYF. The rearrangement uses TRBV30 and TRBJ2-7, with 7 nucleotides matching TRBD2. The length of the CDR3 is 13 residues. The J segment lost 3 bases and the V segment lost 4 bases, leaving 6 bases of the junction unmatched. Germline V gene data show CDR1 as GTSNPN and CDR2 as SVGIG (reference sequence).